The clone carrying this T cell receptor beta chain came up once. Autoimmune disease history or systemic immunosuppression meant exclusion. Collection of blood occurred at baseline, at cycle 4 day 1, and at cycle 7 day 1. The source of the sample is a study of OX40 agonist ivuxolimab in advanced cancers. Study details: As their treatment, patients were administered ivuxolimab, an agonistic anti-OX40 (CD134) antibody. Checkpoint inhibitors had been given previously to 35% to 50% of patients.

Measured with immunoSEQ multiplex PCR; TCRdb has only the in-frame clones, and not every one. In the table there are 74,000 or so clones, about nine tenths of which are singletons. Per germline, CDR1 SGHTA and CDR2 FQGNSA. The CDR3 extends over 15 amino acids. The trim removed 1 base at V and 6 bases at J, leaving 5 bases unmatched. The sequencing used CD4+ or CD8+ T cells sorted from blood, collected in a trial of the OX40 agonist ivuxolimab. V gene TRBV7-2 combines with J gene TRBJ2-3; 9 positions match TRBD2. The source is an adult with an advanced solid tumor such as melanoma, head and neck, liver or kidney cancer. The CDR3 DNA sequence: TGTGCCAGCAGCTTAGTGGGACTAGCTACTGATACGCAGTATTTT. Protein sequence: CASSLVGLATDTQYF. Variable domain in full (rest from reference TRBV7-2 and TRBJ2-3): GAGVSQSPSNKVTEKGKDVELRCDPISGHTALYWYRQSLGQGLEFLIYFQGNSAPDKSGLPSDRFSAERTGGSVSTLTIQRTQQEDSAVYLCASSLVGLATDTQYFGPGTRLTVL.